The clone carrying this T cell receptor beta chain was seen repeatedly, ten times or more. This entry comes from a study of early T cells in non-severe SARS-CoV-2 infection. The germline V gene has CDR1 SGHAT and CDR2 FQNNGV. Between the trimmed V and J ends, which lost 5 bases and 8 bases, there was a span of 15 bases. The CDR3 runs to 14 residues. Each CDR3 protein is one row after TCRdb ran MiXCR on the 5' RACE reads. Seen here are 70,000 or so distinct CDR3 sequences, 10% observed once, and the top ten hold about 7.1%. The starting material was whole blood, obtained at baseline. V is TRBV11-2 and J is TRBJ1-4, with D perhaps TRBD1 (6 bases). The receptor's source is an adult who was a healthcare worker with PCR-confirmed SARS-CoV-2 infection or an uninfected control (not recorded which). CDR3 residues: CASSRTGMGEKLFF. The CDR3 DNA follows: TGTGCCAGCAGCCGTACAGGGATGGGAGAAAAACTGTTTTTT.